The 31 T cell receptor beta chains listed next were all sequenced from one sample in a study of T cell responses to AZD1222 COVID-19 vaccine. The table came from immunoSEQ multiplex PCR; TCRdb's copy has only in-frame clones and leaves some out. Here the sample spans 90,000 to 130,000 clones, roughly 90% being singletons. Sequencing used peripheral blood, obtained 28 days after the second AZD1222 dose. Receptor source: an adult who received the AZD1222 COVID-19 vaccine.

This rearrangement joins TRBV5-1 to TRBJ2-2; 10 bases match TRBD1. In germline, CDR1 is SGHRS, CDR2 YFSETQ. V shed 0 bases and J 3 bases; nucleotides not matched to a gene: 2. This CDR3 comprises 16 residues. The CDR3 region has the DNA TGCGCCAGCAGCTTGGTTGGACAGGGGGACACCGGGGAGCTGTTTTTT. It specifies CASSLVGQGDTGELFF.

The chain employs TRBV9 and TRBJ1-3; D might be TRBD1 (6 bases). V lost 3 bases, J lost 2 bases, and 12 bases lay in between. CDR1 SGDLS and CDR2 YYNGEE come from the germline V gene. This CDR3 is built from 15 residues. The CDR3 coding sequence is TGTGCCAGCAGCGCCTTTCAGGGGACTGGAAACACCATATATTTT. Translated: CASSAFQGTGNTIYF.

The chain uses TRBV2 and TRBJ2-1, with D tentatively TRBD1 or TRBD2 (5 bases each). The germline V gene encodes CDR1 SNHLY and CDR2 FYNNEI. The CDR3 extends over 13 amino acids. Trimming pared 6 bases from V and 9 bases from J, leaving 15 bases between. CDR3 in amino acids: CASSPRGEFEQFF. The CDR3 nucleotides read TGTGCCAGCAGCCCGAGGGGCGAGTTTGAGCAGTTCTTC.

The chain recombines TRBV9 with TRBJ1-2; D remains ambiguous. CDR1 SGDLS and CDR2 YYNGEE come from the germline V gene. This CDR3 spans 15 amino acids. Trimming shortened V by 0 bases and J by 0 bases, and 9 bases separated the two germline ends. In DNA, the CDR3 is TGTGCCAGCAGCGTAGCTGGGGTCACTAACTATGGCTACACCTTC. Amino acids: CASSVAGVTNYGYTF.

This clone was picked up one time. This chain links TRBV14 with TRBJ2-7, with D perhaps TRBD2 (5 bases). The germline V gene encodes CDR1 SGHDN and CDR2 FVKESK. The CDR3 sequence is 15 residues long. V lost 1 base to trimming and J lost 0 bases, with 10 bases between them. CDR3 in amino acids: CASSQGLGSSYEQYF. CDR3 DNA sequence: TGTGCCAGCAGCCAAGGTTTGGGGAGCTCCTACGAGCAGTACTTC.

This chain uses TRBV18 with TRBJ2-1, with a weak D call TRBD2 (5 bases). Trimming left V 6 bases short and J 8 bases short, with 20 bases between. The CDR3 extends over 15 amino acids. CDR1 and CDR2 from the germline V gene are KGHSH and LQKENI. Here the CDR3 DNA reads TGTGCCAGCTCCGCCCTTGCCGGGGAAGTCCATGAGCAGTTCTTC. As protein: CASSALAGEVHEQFF.

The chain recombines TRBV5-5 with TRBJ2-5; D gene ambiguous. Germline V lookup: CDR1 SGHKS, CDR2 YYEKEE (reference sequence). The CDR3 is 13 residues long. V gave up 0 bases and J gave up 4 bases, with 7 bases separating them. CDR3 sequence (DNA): TGTGCCAGCAGCTTGGTTTTGGGAGAGACCCAGTACTTC. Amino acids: CASSLVLGETQYF.

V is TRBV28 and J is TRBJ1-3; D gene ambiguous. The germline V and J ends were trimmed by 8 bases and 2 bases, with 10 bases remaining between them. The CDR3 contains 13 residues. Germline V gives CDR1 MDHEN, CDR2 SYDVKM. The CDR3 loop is CASGSQTGNTIYF. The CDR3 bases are TGTGCCAGCGGTTCACAGACTGGAAACACCATATATTTT.

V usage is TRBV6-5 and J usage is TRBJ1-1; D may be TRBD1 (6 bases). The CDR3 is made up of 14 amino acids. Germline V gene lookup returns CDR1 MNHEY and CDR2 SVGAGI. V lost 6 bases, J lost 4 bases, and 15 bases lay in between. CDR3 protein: CASRNTGLRTEAFF. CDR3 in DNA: TGTGCCAGCAGAAACACAGGGCTTCGCACTGAAGCTTTCTTT.

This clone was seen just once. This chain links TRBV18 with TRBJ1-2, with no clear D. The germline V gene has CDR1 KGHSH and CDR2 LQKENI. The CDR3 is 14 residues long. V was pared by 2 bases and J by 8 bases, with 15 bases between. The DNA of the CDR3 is TGTGCCAGCTCACCATCGGGTGCCGGTGTGGGCTACACCTTC. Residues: CASSPSGAGVGYTF.

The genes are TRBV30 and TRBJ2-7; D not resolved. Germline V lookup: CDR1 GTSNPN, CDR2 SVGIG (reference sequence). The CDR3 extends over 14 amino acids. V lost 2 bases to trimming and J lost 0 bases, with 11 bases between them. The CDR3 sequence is CAWSRWVGSYEQYF. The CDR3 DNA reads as TGTGCCTGGAGTCGGTGGGTGGGCTCCTACGAGCAGTACTTC. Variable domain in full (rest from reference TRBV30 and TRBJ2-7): SQTIHQWPATLVQPVGSPLSLECTVEGTSNPNLYWYRQAAGRGLQLLFYSVGIGQISSEVPQNLSASRPQDRQFILSSKKLLLSDSGFYLCAWSRWVGSYEQYFGPGTRLTVT.

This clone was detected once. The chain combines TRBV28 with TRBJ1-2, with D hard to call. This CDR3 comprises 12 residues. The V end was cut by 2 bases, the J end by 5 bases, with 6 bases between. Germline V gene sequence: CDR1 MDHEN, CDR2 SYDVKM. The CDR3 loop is CASSLEPYGYTF. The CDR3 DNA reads TGTGCCAGCAGTTTAGAACCATATGGCTACACCTTC.

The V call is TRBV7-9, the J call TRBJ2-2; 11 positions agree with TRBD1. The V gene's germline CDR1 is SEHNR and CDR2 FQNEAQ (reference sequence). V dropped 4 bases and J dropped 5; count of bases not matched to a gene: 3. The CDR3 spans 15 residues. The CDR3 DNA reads TGTGCCAGCAGCTCAGGGACAGGGGGTACCGGGGAGCTGTTTTTT. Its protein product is CASSSGTGGTGELFF. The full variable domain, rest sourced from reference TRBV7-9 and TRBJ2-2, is DTGVSQNPRHKITKRGQNVTFRCDPISEHNRLYWYRQTLGQGPEFLTYFQNEAQLEKSRLLSDRFSAERPKGSFSTLEIQRTEQGDSAMYLCASSSGTGGTGELFFGEGSRLTVL.

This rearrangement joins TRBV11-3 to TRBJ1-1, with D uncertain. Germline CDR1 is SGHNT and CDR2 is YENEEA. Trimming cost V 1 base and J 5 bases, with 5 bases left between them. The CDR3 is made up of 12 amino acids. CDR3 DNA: TGTGCCAGCAGCTTAGGGATGACTGAAGCTTTCTTT. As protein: CASSLGMTEAFF.

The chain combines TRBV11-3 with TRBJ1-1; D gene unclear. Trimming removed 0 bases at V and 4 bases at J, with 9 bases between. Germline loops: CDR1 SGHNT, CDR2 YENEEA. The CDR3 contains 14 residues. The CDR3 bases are TGTGCCAGCAGCTTAGATTACATAGGCACTGAAGCTTTCTTT. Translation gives CASSLDYIGTEAFF.

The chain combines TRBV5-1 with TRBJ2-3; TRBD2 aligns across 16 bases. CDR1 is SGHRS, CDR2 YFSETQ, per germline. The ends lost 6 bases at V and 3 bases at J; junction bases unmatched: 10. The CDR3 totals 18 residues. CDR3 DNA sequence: TGCGCCAGCAACTCCGGGACTAGCGGGGGGGAGTTTACAGATACGCAGTATTTT. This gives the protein CASNSGTSGGEFTDTQYF. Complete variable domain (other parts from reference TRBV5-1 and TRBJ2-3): KAGVTQTPRYLIKTRGQQVTLSCSPISGHRSVSWYQQTPGQGLQFLFEYFSETQRNKGNFPGRFSGRQFSNSRSEMNVSTLELGDSALYLCASNSGTSGGEFTDTQYFGPGTRLTVL.

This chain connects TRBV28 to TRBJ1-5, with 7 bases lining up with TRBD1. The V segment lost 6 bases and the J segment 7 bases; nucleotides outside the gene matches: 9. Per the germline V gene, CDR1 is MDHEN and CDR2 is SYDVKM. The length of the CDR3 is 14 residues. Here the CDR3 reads CASRNRGVSQPQHF. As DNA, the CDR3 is TGTGCCAGCAGAAACAGGGGCGTGAGCCAGCCCCAGCATTTT.

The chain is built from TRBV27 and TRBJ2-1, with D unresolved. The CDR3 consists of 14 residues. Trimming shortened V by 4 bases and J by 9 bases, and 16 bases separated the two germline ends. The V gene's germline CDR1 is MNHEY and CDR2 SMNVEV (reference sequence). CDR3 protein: CASSSLKVGPEQFF. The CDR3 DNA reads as TGTGCCAGCAGTTCACTTAAGGTAGGACCTGAGCAGTTCTTC.

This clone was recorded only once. The CDR3: CASSQEYPDAGLGQYF. CDR3 coding DNA: TGCGCCAGCAGCCAAGAATACCCGGACGCGGGTCTAGGGCAGTACTTC. The gene calls are TRBV4-1 and TRBJ2-7; D might be TRBD2 (5 bases). The CDR3 consists of 16 residues. From germline, CDR1 is MGHRA and CDR2 YSYEKL. V was clipped by 0 bases and J by 9 bases, with 21 bases between them.

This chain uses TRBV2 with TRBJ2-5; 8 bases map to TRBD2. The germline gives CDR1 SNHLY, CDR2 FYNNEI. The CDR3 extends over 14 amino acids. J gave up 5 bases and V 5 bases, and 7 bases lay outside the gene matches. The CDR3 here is CASSYLSGAETQYF. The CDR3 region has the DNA TGTGCCAGCAGTTACCTTAGCGGGGCGGAGACCCAGTACTTC.

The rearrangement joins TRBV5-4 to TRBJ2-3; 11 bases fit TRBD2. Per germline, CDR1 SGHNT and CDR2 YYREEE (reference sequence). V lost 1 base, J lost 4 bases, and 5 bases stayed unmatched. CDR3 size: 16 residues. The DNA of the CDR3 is TGTGCCAGCAGCTTGCCCCCTAGCGGGGGGCCAGATACGCAGTATTTT. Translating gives CASSLPPSGGPDTQYF.

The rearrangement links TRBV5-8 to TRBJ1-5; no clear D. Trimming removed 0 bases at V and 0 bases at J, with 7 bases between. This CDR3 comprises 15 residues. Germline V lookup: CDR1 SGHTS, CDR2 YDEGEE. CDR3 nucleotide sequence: TGTGCCAGCAGCTTGGGGCAAAATAGCAATCAGCCCCAGCATTTT. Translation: CASSLGQNSNQPQHF. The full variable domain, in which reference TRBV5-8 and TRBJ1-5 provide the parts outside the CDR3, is EAGVTQSPTHLIKTRGQQATLRCSPISGHTSVYWYQQALGLGLQFLLWYDEGEERNRGNFPPRFSGRQFPNYSSELNVNALELEDSALYLCASSLGQNSNQPQHFGDGTRLSIL.

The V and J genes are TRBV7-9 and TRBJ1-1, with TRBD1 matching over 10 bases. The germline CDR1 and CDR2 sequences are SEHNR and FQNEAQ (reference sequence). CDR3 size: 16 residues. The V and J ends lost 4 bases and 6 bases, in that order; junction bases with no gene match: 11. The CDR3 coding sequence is TGTGCCAGCAGCTCGGGACAGGGGAGTCTTCGCGCTGAAGCTTTCTTT. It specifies CASSSGQGSLRAEAFF.

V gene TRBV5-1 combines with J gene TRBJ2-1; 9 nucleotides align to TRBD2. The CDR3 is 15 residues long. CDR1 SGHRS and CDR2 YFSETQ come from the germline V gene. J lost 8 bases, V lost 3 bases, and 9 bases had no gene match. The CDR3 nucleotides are TGCGCCAGCAGCTCCCGGGTCGGCGGGAGGGATGAGCAGTTCTTC. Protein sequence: CASSSRVGGRDEQFF.

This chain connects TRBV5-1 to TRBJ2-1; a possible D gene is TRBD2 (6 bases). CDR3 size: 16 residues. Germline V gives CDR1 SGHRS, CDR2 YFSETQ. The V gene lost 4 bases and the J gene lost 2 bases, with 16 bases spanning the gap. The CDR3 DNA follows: TGCGCCAGCAGCGCAGTTGGGACTGGGGCCTACAATGAGCAGTTCTTC. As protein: CASSAVGTGAYNEQFF.

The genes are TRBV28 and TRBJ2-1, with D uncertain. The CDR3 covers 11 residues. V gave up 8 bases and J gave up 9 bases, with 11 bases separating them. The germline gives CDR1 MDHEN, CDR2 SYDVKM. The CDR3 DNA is TGTGCCAGCGCCCTTTTTGGTGAGCAGTTCTTC. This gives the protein CASALFGEQFF.

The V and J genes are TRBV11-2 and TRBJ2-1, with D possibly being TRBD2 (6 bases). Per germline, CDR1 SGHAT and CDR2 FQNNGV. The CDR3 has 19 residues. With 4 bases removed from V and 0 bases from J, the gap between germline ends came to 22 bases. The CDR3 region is CASSSRLMGGASSYNEQFF. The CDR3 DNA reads TGTGCCAGCAGCTCAAGGCTTATGGGCGGGGCCAGCTCCTACAATGAGCAGTTCTTC.

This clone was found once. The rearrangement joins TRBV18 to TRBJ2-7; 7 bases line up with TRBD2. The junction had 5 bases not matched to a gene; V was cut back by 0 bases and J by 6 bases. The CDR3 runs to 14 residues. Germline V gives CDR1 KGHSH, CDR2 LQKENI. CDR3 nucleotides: TGTGCCAGCTCACCACCAAGCAGGGAGGGCGAGCAGTACTTC. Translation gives CASSPPSREGEQYF.

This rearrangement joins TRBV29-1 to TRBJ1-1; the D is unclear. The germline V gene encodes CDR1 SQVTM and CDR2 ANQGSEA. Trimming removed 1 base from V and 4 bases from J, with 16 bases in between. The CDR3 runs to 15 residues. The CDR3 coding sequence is TGCAGCGTTGAAGTGCGGGGTACCGTCAGCACTGAAGCTTTCTTT. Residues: CSVEVRGTVSTEAFF.

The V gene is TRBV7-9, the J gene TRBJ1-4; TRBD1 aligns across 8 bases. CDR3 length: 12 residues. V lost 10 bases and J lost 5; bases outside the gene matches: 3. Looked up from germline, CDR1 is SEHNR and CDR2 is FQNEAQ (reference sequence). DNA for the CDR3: TGTGCCACAGGACAGGGAAATGAAAAACTGTTTTTT. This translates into CATGQGNEKLFF.

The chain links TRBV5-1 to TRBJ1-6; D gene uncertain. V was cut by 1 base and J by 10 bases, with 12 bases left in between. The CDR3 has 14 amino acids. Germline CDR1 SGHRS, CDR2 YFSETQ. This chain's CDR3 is CASSLQAQTSPLHF. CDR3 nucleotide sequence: TGCGCCAGCAGCTTGCAAGCACAGACCTCACCCCTCCACTTT.